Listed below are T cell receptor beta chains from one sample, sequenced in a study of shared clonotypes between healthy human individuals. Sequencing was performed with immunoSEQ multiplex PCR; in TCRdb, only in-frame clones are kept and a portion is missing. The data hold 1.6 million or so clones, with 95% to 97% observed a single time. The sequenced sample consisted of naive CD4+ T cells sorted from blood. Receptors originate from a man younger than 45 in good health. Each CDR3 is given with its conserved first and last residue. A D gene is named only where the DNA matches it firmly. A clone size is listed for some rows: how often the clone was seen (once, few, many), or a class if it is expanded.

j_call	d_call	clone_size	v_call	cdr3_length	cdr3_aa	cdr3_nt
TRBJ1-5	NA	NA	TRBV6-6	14	CASSYGSDNQPQHF	TGTGCCAGCAGTTACGGCAGCGACAATCAGCCCCAGCATTTT
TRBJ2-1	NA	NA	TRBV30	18	CAWSVLRGRSTLYNEQFF	TGTGCCTGGAGTGTACTTCGGGGCAGGTCGACTTTGTACAATGAGCAGTTCTTC
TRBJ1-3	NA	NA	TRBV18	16	CASSHKQGFSGNTIYF	TGTGCCAGCTCGCATAAACAGGGCTTCTCTGGAAACACCATATATTTT
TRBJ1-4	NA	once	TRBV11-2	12	CASSSQLGTQFF	TGTGCCAGCAGCTCACAGCTAGGGACACAGTTTTTT
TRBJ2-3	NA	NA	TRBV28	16	CASSFVGRTSTDTQYF	TGTGCCAGCAGTTTTGTGGGCAGGACTAGCACAGATACGCAGTATTTT
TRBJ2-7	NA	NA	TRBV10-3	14	CAISVKDGSYEQYF	TGTGCCATCAGTGTGAAAGACGGCTCCTACGAGCAGTACTTC
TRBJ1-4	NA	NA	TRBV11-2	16	CASSSTLGQINEKLFF	TGTGCCAGCAGCTCCACTTTAGGACAGATAAATGAAAAACTGTTTTTT
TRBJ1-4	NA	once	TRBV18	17	CASSPSGPSLGDEKLFF	TGTGCCAGCTCACCTAGCGGCCCAAGCCTGGGCGATGAAAAACTGTTTTTT
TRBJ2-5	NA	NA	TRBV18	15	CASSPRGGNQETQYF	TGTGCCAGCTCACCACGTGGAGGGAACCAAGAGACCCAGTACTTC
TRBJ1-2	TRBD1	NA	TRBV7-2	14	CASSLAPRGQGYTF	TGTGCCAGCAGCTTAGCCCCCAGGGGGCAAGGCTACACCTTC
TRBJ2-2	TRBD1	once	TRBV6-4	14	CASKMDRGTGELFF	TGTGCCAGCAAGATGGACAGGGGCACCGGGGAGCTGTTTTTT
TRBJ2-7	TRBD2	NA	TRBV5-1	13	CASSFIAGVEQYF	TGCGCCAGCAGCTTCATAGCGGGAGTTGAGCAGTACTTC
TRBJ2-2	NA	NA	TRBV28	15	CASSSPGGDTGELFF	TGTGCCAGCAGTTCGCCGGGTGGGGACACCGGGGAGCTGTTTTTT
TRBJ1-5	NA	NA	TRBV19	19	CASSIWWVGEATSAQPQHF	TGTGCCAGTAGTATTTGGTGGGTCGGGGAGGCCACGTCGGCTCAGCCCCAGCATTTT
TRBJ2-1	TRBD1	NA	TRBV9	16	CASSSRTPGQGDEQFF	TGTGCCAGCAGCTCCAGGACCCCGGGACAGGGGGATGAGCAGTTCTTC
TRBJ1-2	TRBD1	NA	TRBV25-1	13	CASSPRDSYGYTF	TGTGCCAGCAGCCCCCGGGACAGCTATGGCTACACCTTC
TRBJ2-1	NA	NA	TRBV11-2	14	CASSFGSNYNEQFF	TGTGCCAGCAGCTTCGGCAGTAACTACAATGAGCAGTTCTTC
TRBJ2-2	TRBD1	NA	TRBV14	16	CASSQGDRENTGELFF	TGTGCCAGCAGCCAAGGGGACAGGGAAAACACCGGGGAGCTGTTTTTT
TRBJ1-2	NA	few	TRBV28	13	CASSLRSAYGYTF	TGTGCCAGCAGTCTCCGGTCGGCCTATGGCTACACCTTC
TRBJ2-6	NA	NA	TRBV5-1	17	CASSRLTGSSGANVLTF	TGCGCCAGCAGCCGACTTACAGGGAGCTCTGGGGCCAACGTCCTGACTTTC
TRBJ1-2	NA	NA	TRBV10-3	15	CAISESPQGTDGYTF	TGTGCCATCAGTGAGTCACCACAGGGTACGGATGGCTACACCTTC
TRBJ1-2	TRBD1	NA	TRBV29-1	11	CSAKTGYGYTF	TGCAGCGCTAAGACAGGGTATGGCTACACCTTC
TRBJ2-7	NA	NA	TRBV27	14	CASTAARAAGEQYF	TGTGCCAGCACCGCCGCGAGGGCCGCGGGGGAGCAGTACTTC
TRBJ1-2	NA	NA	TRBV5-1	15	CASSLALSFNYGYTF	TGCGCCAGCAGCTTGGCCCTCTCTTTTAACTATGGCTACACCTTC
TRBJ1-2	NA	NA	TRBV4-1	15	CASSHEPRANYGYTF	TGCGCCAGCAGCCACGAACCAAGGGCTAACTATGGCTACACCTTC
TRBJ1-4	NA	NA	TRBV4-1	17	CASSLVGTPLKGEKLFF	TGCGCCAGCAGCCTCGTCGGGACACCCTTAAAGGGAGAAAAACTGTTTTTT
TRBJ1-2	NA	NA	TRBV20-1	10	CSVPTPDYTF	TGCAGTGTTCCGACACCTGACTACACCTTC
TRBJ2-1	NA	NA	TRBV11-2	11	CASSPGWEQFF	TGTGCCAGCAGTCCCGGGTGGGAGCAGTTCTTC
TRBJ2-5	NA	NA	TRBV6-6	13	CASSYRSQETQYF	TGTGCCAGCAGTTACAGGTCCCAAGAGACCCAGTACTTC
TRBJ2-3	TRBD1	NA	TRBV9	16	CASSSLDRASTDTQYF	TGTGCCAGCAGCTCATTGGACAGGGCTAGCACAGATACGCAGTATTTT
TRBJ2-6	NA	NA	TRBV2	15	CASNDPPFGANVLTF	TGTGCCAGCAATGACCCACCTTTTGGGGCCAACGTCCTGACTTTC
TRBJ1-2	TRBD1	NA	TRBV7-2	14	CASIPDRERVGYTF	TGTGCCAGCATCCCGGACAGGGAGCGCGTTGGCTACACCTTC